These 30 T cell receptor beta chains came from one sample sequenced in a study of cytomegalovirus exposure and HLA in healthy donors. The PCR used 60 Vbeta and 13 Jbeta primers. Method: immunoSEQ multiplex PCR; TCRdb's copy keeps in-frame clones and lacks some. The sample lists around 200,000 clones, roughly 83% occurring once. The sequenced material came from PBMCs. These receptors were taken from a woman aged 45-60 years in good health and CMV-seronegative.

This chain connects TRBV6-5 to TRBJ2-5; 10 nucleotides align to TRBD1. The junction had 7 bases not matched to a gene; V was cut back by 5 bases and J by 4 bases. Germline loops: CDR1 MNHEY, CDR2 SVGAGI. The CDR3 sequence is 15 residues long. Here the CDR3 DNA reads TGTGCCAGCAGTGGGGGACAGGGGATGTTAGAGACCCAGTACTTC. Translation: CASSGGQGMLETQYF.

The chain combines TRBV28 with TRBJ2-5; 9 nucleotides match TRBD1. The tail of the sequence fits TRBJ2-7 better, so the J call may be wrong. This CDR3 region has 14 residues. The germline V gene has CDR1 MDHEN and CDR2 SYDVKM. The CDR3 sequence: CASKATGTGYEQYF. The CDR3, as DNA: TGTGCCAGCAAAGCCACCGGGACAGGGTACGAGCAGTACTTC.

Details on this clone: Within the sample, other DNA sequences also encode this same CDR3. The chain couples TRBV5-1 to TRBJ2-1; D is possibly TRBD2 (6 bases). The V gene lost 0 bases and the J gene lost 6 bases, with 16 bases spanning the gap. The germline V gene has CDR1 SGHRS and CDR2 YFSETQ. This CDR3 is 16 amino acids long. The CDR3 coding sequence is TGCGCCAGCAGCTTGGCCGGCGCGGGAAAAACCAATGAGCAGTTCTTC. It codes for CASSLAGAGKTNEQFF.

The chain joins TRBV25-1 to TRBJ2-1, with D possibly being TRBD1 (6 bases). This CDR3 region has 13 residues. Trimming stripped 6 bases from V and 5 bases from J, with 11 bases between. CDR1 MGHDK and CDR2 SYGVNS come from the germline V gene. CDR3 nucleotide sequence: TGTGCCAGCAGGGGGGCGGTGCACAATGAGCAGTTCTTC. Protein: CASRGAVHNEQFF.

Comments on this clone: The same CDR3 also results from other DNA sequences found in this sample. V and J are TRBV28 and TRBJ1-1; D unclear. Germline V CDR1 and CDR2: MDHEN, SYDVKM. The CDR3 extends over 13 amino acids. V was clipped by 2 bases and J by 1 base, with 5 bases between them. Here the CDR3 DNA reads TGTGCCAGCAGTTTACTAGGGAACACTGAAGCTTTCTTT. It codes for CASSLLGNTEAFF.

The V and J genes are TRBV27 and TRBJ2-3, with D possibly TRBD1 on 6 matching bases. The ends were cut back, 4 bases at V and 0 bases at J, with 8 bases in the middle. The CDR3 loop spans 14 amino acids. Germline-derived CDR1 and CDR2 are MNHEY and SMNVEV (reference sequence). Here the CDR3 DNA reads TGTGCCAGCAGTTCGAGGGGGAGCACAGATACGCAGTATTTT. It codes for CASSSRGSTDTQYF.

The chain combines TRBV4-1 with TRBJ1-5; D unresolved. V lost 4 bases and J lost 5, with 18 bases in between. This CDR3 is built from 16 residues. Looked up from germline, CDR1 is MGHRA and CDR2 is YSYEKL. DNA for the CDR3: TGCGCCAGCAGCCTCCATGATCGGCAGGCCGATCAGCCCCAGCATTTT. Translating it yields CASSLHDRQADQPQHF.

CDR3 loop: CASSYLRGHEQYF. The CDR3, as DNA: TGTGCCAGCAGTTACCTTAGGGGCCACGAGCAGTACTTC. The V and J genes are TRBV27 and TRBJ2-7, with D possibly TRBD1 on 5 matching bases. Germline assignment: CDR1 MNHEY and CDR2 SMNVEV (reference sequence). Trimming took 4 bases from V and 5 from J, leaving 12 bases between them. This CDR3 has 13 residues.

The genes are TRBV7-2 and TRBJ2-5; 10 nucleotides agree with TRBD1. The DNA end is more similar to TRBJ2-7, so the J call may be wrong. The germline CDR1 and CDR2 sequences are SGHTA and FQGNSA. The CDR3 runs to 16 residues. The CDR3 loop reads CASSIQRTGGRSEQYF. The CDR3 nucleotides are TGTGCCAGCAGCATCCAACGGACAGGGGGAAGGAGCGAGCAGTACTTC.

A few counts support this clone. The gene calls are TRBV5-1 and TRBJ2-1; D call uncertain. Deletions cut 1 base from V and 0 bases from J, with 8 bases between. The germline gives CDR1 SGHRS, CDR2 YFSETQ. The CDR3 sequence is 15 residues long. CDR3 sequence: CASSLSPSSYNEQFF. The CDR3, as DNA: TGCGCCAGCAGCTTGTCACCTAGCTCCTACAATGAGCAGTTCTTC.

CDR3: CATRDSYSGNTIYF. Here the CDR3 DNA reads TGTGCCACCAGGGACAGCTACTCTGGAAACACCATATATTTT. The chain uses TRBV28 and TRBJ1-3, with 7 bases matching TRBD1. Unmatched junction bases numbered 6, after V lost 10 bases and J lost 0 bases. Germline V gene lookup returns CDR1 MDHEN and CDR2 SYDVKM. The CDR3 contains 14 residues.

This chain links TRBV4-2 with TRBJ1-1; possible D gene TRBD1, 6 bases. The germline V gene has CDR1 LGHNA and CDR2 YNFKEQ. The V end lost 4 bases, the J end lost 6 bases, and 15 bases lay between the germline ends. The CDR3 has 14 residues. This CDR3 reads CASSPHREGAEAFF. CDR3 in DNA: TGTGCCAGCAGCCCCCACAGGGAAGGGGCTGAAGCTTTCTTT.

The chain uses TRBV5-4 and TRBJ2-1, with D possibly matching TRBD1 (5 bases). V gave up 5 bases and J gave up 9 bases, with 18 bases separating them. CDR1 is SGHNT, CDR2 YYREEE, per germline (reference sequence). The CDR3 runs 14 residues. The CDR3 DNA reads TGTGCCAGCAGAAGGCAGGGCGGAACTTTTGAGCAGTTCTTC. Amino acid sequence: CASRRQGGTFEQFF.

V gene TRBV30 combines with J gene TRBJ2-7, with D possibly matching TRBD2 (5 bases). From germline, CDR1 is GTSNPN and CDR2 SVGIG (reference sequence). V dropped 0 bases and J dropped 7 bases, with 7 bases sitting between them. The CDR3 loop spans 11 amino acids. The CDR3 spells CAWSVREEQYF. Written as DNA, the CDR3 is TGTGCCTGGAGTGTGAGGGAAGAGCAGTACTTC.

The sample holds a few counts of this clone. This chain joins TRBV9 and TRBJ1-2; tentatively, D is TRBD1 (6 bases). V was cut by 3 bases and J by 4 bases, with 19 bases left in between. The germline CDR1 and CDR2 sequences are SGDLS and YYNGEE. The CDR3 runs to 16 residues. CDR3 sequence: CASSGVARTDTYGYTF. The CDR3, as DNA: TGTGCCAGCAGCGGAGTCGCCCGGACAGACACCTATGGCTACACCTTC.

This clone was recorded a few times. The chain has TRBV7-6 and TRBJ2-1; 10 nucleotides agree with TRBD2. Unmatched junction bases numbered 6, after V lost 2 bases and J lost 5 bases. This CDR3 has 16 amino acids. The germline CDR1 and CDR2 sequences are SGHVS and FNYEAQ. Here the CDR3 DNA reads TGTGCCAGCAGCTTACGGAGCGGGGGGGCCGACAATGAGCAGTTCTTC. It translates to CASSLRSGGADNEQFF.

This chain uses TRBV29-1 with TRBJ2-7; TRBD2 might be the D (6 bases). Germline V gene lookup returns CDR1 SQVTM and CDR2 ANQGSEA. The ends were cut back, 3 bases at V and 4 bases at J, with 16 bases in the middle. The CDR3 extends over 14 amino acids. CDR3 coding DNA: TGCAGCGTTGAGGAGCGGGCAGGGAGGTACGAGCAGTACTTC. Protein: CSVEERAGRYEQYF.

The chain combines TRBV2 with TRBJ2-5; D may be TRBD1 (6 bases). The CDR3 is 14 residues long. Between the trimmed V and J ends, which lost 6 bases and 5 bases, there was a span of 16 bases. Germline V CDR1 and CDR2: SNHLY, FYNNEI. This chain's CDR3 is CASRNRAAWETQYF. The CDR3 DNA reads TGTGCCAGCAGAAACAGGGCGGCATGGGAGACCCAGTACTTC. Variable domain in full (rest from reference TRBV2 and TRBJ2-5): EPEVTQTPSHQVTQMGQEVILRCVPISNHLYFYWYRQILGQKVEFLVSFYNNEISEKSEIFDDQFSVERPDGSNFTLKIRSTKLEDSAMYFCASRNRAAWETQYFGPGTRLLVL.

The chain combines TRBV7-2 with TRBJ2-1; 8 bases line up with TRBD2. Germline V gives CDR1 SGHTA, CDR2 FQGNSA. The CDR3 covers 15 residues. Trimming took 4 bases from V and 10 from J; bases not matched to a gene: 12. Here the CDR3 reads CASSSRFGSGNEQFF. The CDR3 coding sequence is TGTGCCAGCAGCTCCCGCTTTGGTAGCGGGAACGAGCAGTTCTTC.

This clone was seen once. This chain joins TRBV19 and TRBJ2-1; 8 bases map to TRBD2. The junction had 3 bases not matched to a gene; V was cut back by 5 bases and J by 6 bases. There are 13 residues in the CDR3. Germline CDR1 reads LNHDA; CDR2 reads SQIVND (reference sequence). CDR3 sequence reads: CASSREGPNEQFF. As DNA, the CDR3 is TGTGCCAGTAGTCGGGAGGGGCCCAATGAGCAGTTCTTC.

This clone has a single count. The rearrangement joins TRBV27 to TRBJ2-1, with 10 bases lining up with TRBD1. CDR1 MNHEY and CDR2 SMNVEV come from the germline V gene (reference sequence). The length of the CDR3 is 15 residues. V lost 5 bases and J lost 6; bases outside the gene matches: 7. CDR3 sequence: CASSNHRTGGNEQFF. The CDR3 coding sequence is TGTGCCAGCAGTAACCATCGGACAGGGGGCAATGAGCAGTTCTTC.

The chain recombines TRBV9 with TRBJ2-1; 8 positions match TRBD1. This CDR3 comprises 16 residues. Germline CDR1 and CDR2: SGDLS and YYNGEE. With 3 bases clipped from V and 5 bases from J, the junction kept 10 bases outside the gene matches. CDR3 protein: CASSAGPGTGNNEQFF. The CDR3 DNA follows: TGTGCCAGCAGCGCCGGACCCGGGACAGGTAACAATGAGCAGTTCTTC. Looking up the rest from reference TRBV9 and TRBJ2-1 gives the full variable domain: DSGVTQTPKHLITATGQRVTLRCSPRSGDLSVYWYQQSLDQGLQFLIQYYNGEERAKGNILERFSAQQFPDLHSELNLSSLELGDSALYFCASSAGPGTGNNEQFFGPGTRLTVL.

This chain uses TRBV7-9 with TRBJ2-5, with 12 bases matching TRBD2. With V trimmed by 1 base and J by 5 bases, 2 bases remained unmatched. The V gene's germline CDR1 is SEHNR and CDR2 FQNEAQ (reference sequence). The CDR3 is 15 amino acids. DNA for the CDR3: TGTGCCAGCAGCTTAGGACTAGCGGGGGTGGAGACCCAGTACTTC. Protein: CASSLGLAGVETQYF.

The V gene is TRBV29-1, the J gene TRBJ2-1, with a weak D call TRBD1 (6 bases). The CDR3 has 13 residues. CDR1 SQVTM and CDR2 ANQGSEA come from the germline V gene. The V end was cut by 0 bases, the J end by 7 bases, with 10 bases between. The CDR3 DNA reads as TGCAGCGTTGAAGAGTTGGGGGCGAATGAGCAGTTCTTC. Translating gives CSVEELGANEQFF.

This chain joins TRBV30 and TRBJ1-2, with D unresolved. The CDR3 consists of 12 residues. Germline assignment: CDR1 GTSNPN and CDR2 SVGIG (reference sequence). The V end was cut by 3 bases, the J end by 6 bases, with 11 bases between. CDR3 in amino acids: CAWSPQEDGYTF. The CDR3 DNA sequence: TGTGCCTGGAGCCCCCAGGAGGATGGCTACACCTTC. Full variable domain (rest looked up from reference TRBV30 and TRBJ1-2): SQTIHQWPATLVQPVGSPLSLECTVEGTSNPNLYWYRQAAGRGLQLLFYSVGIGQISSEVPQNLSASRPQDRQFILSSKKLLLSDSGFYLCAWSPQEDGYTFGSGTRLTVV.

This clone has only a few counts. The gene calls are TRBV7-8 and TRBJ1-3; 8 bases agree with TRBD1. CDR1 and CDR2 from the germline V gene are SGHVS and FQNEAQ. V was clipped by 1 base and J by 2 bases; unmatched bases: 4. This CDR3 comprises 16 residues. In DNA form, the CDR3 reads TGTGCCAGCAGCTTAGGAGGACAGGGAACTGGAAACACCATATATTTT. Its translation: CASSLGGQGTGNTIYF.

This sequence joins TRBV4-3 and TRBJ1-5, with TRBD1 matching over 8 bases. Germline loops: CDR1 LGHNA, CDR2 YSLEER. The CDR3 has 16 amino acids. The ends lost 1 base at V and 8 bases at J; junction bases unmatched: 10. In nucleotides, the CDR3 is TGCGCCAGCAGCCAAGGCTGGACAGGGTTAAACAAGCCCCAGCATTTT. It specifies CASSQGWTGLNKPQHF.

This chain connects TRBV6-6 to TRBJ1-5; tentatively, D is TRBD1 (5 bases). Germline V gene data show CDR1 as MNHNY and CDR2 as SVGAGI (reference sequence). The CDR3 spans 16 residues. Trimming took off 2 bases at V and 3 bases at J, with 14 bases between the two ends. CDR3 loop: CASSYPVGGTNQPQHF. For the CDR3, the DNA is TGTGCCAGCAGTTACCCGGTCGGGGGTACCAATCAGCCCCAGCATTTT.

The rearrangement uses TRBV7-2 and TRBJ2-2; D not resolved. The germline V gene encodes CDR1 SGHTA and CDR2 FQGNSA. The V end lost 4 bases, the J end lost 2 bases, and 11 bases lay between the germline ends. The CDR3 totals 15 residues. The CDR3 nucleotides read TGTGCCAGCAGCTGGCAGGCCCGAAACACCGGGGAGCTGTTTTTT. Its protein product is CASSWQARNTGELFF.

The CDR3 spells CASSLGGQGIYEQYF. CDR3 DNA sequence: TGTGCCAGCAGCTTAGGCGGACAGGGGATCTACGAGCAGTACTTC. This sequence joins TRBV7-2 and TRBJ2-5; 9 bases align to TRBD1. The J call could be wrong; TRBJ2-7 is a better fit for the DNA end. In germline, CDR1 is SGHTA, CDR2 FQGNSA. This CDR3 spans 15 amino acids.